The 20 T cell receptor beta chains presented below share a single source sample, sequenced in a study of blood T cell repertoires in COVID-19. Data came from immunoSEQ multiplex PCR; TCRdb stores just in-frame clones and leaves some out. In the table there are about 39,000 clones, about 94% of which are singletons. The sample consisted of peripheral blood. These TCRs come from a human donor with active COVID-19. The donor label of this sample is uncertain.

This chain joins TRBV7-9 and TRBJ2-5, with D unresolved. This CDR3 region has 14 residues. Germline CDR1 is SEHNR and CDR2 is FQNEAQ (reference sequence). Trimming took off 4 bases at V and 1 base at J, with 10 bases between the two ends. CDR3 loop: CASSSNTGQETQYF. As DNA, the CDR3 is TGTGCCAGCAGCTCCAACACGGGCCAAGAGACCCAGTACTTC. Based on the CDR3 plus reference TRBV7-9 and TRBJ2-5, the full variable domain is DTGVSQNPRHKITKRGQNVTFRCDPISEHNRLYWYRQTLGQGPEFLTYFQNEAQLEKSRLLSDRFSAERPKGSFSTLEIQRTEQGDSAMYLCASSSNTGQETQYFGPGTRLLVL.

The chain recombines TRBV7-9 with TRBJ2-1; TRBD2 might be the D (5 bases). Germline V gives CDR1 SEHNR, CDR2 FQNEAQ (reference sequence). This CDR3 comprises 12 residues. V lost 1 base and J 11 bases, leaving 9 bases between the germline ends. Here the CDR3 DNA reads TGTGCCAGCAGCTTAGTGGGAGTCAAGCAGTTCTTC. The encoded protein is CASSLVGVKQFF.

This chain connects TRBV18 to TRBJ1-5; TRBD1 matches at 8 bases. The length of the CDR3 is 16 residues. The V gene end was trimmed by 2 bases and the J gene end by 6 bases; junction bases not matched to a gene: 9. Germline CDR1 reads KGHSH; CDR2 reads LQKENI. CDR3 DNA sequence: TGTGCCAGCTCACCAATGGAAACAGGGGGGAGTCAGCCCCAGCATTTT. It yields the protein CASSPMETGGSQPQHF.

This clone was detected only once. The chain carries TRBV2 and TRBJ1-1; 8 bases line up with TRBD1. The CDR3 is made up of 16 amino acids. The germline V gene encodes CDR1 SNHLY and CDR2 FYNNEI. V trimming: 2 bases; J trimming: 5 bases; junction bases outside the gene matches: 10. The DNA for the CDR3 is TGTGCCAGCAGTGAAAGGTTCGGCAGGGGGCGGACTGAAGCTTTCTTT. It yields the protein CASSERFGRGRTEAFF.

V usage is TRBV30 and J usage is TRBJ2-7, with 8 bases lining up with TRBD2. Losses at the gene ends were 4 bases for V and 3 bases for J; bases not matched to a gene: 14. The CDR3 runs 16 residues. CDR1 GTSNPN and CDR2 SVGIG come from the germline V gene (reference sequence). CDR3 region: CAWILGGLAGFYEQYF. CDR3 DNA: TGTGCCTGGATCCTCGGGGGGCTAGCGGGTTTCTACGAGCAGTACTTC. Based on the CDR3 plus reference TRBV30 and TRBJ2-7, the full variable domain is SQTIHQWPATLVQPVGSPLSLECTVEGTSNPNLYWYRQAAGRGLQLLFYSVGIGQISSEVPQNLSASRPQDRQFILSSKKLLLSDSGFYLCAWILGGLAGFYEQYFGPGTRLTVT.

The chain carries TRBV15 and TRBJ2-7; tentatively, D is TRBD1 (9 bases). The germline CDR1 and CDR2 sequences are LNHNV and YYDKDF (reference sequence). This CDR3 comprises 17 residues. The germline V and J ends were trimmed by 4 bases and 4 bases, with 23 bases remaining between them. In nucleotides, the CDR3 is TGTGCCACCAGCATAGGGGACAGGGTTGCGGGGGGTTACGAGCAGTACTTC. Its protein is CATSIGDRVAGGYEQYF.

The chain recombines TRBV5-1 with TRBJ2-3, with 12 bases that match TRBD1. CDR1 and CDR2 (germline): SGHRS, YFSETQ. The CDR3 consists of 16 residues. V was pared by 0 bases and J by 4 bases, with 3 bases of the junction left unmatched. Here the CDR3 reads CASSLDGTGGADTQYF. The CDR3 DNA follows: TGCGCCAGCAGCTTGGATGGGACAGGGGGCGCAGATACGCAGTATTTT.

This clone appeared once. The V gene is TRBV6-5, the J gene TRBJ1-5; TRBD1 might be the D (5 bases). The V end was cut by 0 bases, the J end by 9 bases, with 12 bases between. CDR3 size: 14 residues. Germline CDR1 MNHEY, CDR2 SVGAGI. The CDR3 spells CASSYSTWGVPQHF. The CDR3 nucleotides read TGTGCCAGCAGTTACTCGACCTGGGGGGTGCCCCAGCATTTT.

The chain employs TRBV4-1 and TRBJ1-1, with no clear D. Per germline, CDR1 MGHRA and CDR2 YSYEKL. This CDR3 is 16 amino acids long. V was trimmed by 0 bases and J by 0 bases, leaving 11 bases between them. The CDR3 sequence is CASSQEKRTMNTEAFF. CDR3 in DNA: TGCGCCAGCAGCCAAGAAAAGCGTACGATGAACACTGAAGCTTTCTTT.

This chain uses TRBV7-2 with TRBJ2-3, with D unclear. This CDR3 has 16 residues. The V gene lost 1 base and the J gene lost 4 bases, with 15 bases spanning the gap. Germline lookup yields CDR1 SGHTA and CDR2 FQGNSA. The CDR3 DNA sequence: TGTGCCAGCAGCTTAGATCTGGCGGCTAGGTCAGATACGCAGTATTTT. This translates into CASSLDLAARSDTQYF. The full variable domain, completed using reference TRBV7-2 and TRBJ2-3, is GAGVSQSPSNKVTEKGKDVELRCDPISGHTALYWYRQSLGQGLEFLIYFQGNSAPDKSGLPSDRFSAERTGGSVSTLTIQRTQQEDSAVYLCASSLDLAARSDTQYFGPGTRLTVL.

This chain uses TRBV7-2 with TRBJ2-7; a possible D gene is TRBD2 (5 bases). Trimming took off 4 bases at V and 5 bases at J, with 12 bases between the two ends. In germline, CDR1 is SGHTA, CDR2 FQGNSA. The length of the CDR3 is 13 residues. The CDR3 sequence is CASSSDRRNEQYF. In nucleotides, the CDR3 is TGTGCCAGCAGCTCCGACCGGAGGAACGAGCAGTACTTC.

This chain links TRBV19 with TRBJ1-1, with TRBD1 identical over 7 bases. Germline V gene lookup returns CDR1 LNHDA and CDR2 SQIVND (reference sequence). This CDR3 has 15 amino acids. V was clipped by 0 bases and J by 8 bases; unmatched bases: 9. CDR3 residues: CASSIEGRGYGEAFF. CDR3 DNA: TGTGCCAGTAGTATAGAAGGCAGGGGGTATGGGGAAGCTTTCTTT.

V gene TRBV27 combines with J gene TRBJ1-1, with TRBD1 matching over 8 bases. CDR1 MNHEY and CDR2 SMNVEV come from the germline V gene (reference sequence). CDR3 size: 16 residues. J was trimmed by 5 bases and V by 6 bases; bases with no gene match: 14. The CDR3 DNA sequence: TGTGCCAGCAGCTCCCCGACAGGGGTGTCCCGAACTGAAGCTTTCTTT. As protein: CASSSPTGVSRTEAFF.

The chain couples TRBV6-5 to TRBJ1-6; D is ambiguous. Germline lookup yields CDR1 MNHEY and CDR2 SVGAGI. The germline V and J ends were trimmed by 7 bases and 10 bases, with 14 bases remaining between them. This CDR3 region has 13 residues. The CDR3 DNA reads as TGTGCCAGCACCCCCGGTTGGAGCTCACCCCTCCACTTT. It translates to CASTPGWSSPLHF.

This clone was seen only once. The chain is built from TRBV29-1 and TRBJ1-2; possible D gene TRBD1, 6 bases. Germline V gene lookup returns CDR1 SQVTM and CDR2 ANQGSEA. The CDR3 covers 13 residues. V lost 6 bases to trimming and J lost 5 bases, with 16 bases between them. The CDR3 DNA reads TGCAGCGTGGACGGGGGGGGGCGATATGGCTACACCTTC. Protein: CSVDGGGRYGYTF.

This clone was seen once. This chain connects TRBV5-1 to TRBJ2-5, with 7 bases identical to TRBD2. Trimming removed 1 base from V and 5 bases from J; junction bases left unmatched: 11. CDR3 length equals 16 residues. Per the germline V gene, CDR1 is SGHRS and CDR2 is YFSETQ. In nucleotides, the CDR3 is TGCGCCAGCAGCTTGTCGGGACGGGAGGAGATTGAGACCCAGTACTTC. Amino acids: CASSLSGREEIETQYF.

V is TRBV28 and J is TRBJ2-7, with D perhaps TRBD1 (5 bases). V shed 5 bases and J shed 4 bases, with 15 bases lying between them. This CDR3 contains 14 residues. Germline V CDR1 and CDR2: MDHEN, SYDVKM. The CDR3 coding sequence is TGTGCCAGCAGTAAACAGGTCCTCCGATACGAGCAGTACTTC. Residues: CASSKQVLRYEQYF.

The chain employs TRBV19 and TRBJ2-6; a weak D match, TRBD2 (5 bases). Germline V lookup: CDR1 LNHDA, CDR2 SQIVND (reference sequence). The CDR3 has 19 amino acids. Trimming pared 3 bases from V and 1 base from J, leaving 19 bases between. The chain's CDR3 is CASSIERREPRSGANVLTF. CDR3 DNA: TGTGCCAGTAGTATCGAGAGACGGGAACCTAGGTCTGGGGCCAACGTCCTGACTTTC.

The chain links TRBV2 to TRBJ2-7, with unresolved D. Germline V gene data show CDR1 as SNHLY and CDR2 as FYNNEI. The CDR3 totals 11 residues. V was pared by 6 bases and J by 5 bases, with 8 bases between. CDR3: CASSRRDEQYF. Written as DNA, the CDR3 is TGTGCCAGCAGCCGCCGGGACGAGCAGTACTTC.

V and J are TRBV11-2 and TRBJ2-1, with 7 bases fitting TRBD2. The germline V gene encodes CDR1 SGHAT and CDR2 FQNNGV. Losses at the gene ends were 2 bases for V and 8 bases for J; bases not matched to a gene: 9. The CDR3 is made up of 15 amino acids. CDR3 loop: CASSLFGGGVYEQFF. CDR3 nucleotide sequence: TGTGCCAGCAGCTTATTTGGCGGGGGTGTCTATGAGCAGTTCTTC.